This TCR beta chain is drawn from a study of Ad26.COV2.S vaccination and SARS-CoV-2 variants. Study details: COV1001, an Ad26.COV2.S trial, supplied this vaccine-arm donor. Ad26.COV2.S given intramuscularly, once or twice 56 days apart.

Germline values: CDR1 SGHTA, CDR2 FQGNSA. V was shortened by 1 base and J by 2 bases, with 10 bases between the two germline ends. There are 15 residues in the CDR3. This sample's treatment: 15 to 20 received Ad26.COV2.S at low or high dose, single or two shots; 5 received placebo; per-sample allocation not given. Specimen acquisition occurred on day 63 following the initial vaccine or placebo injection. TCRdb's copy holds only in-frame clones and misses some; the assay was immunoSEQ multiplex PCR. This sample has about 350,000 clones, with less than 90% found just once. The chain couples TRBV7-2 to TRBJ2-3; maybe TRBD2 (6 bases). The sequencing used peripheral blood, collected in a trial of Ad26.COV2.S vaccine versus placebo. The clonotype originates from a person between 18 and 60 years old who received the Ad26.COV2.S COVID-19 vaccine or a placebo. The CDR3 is CASSLVRGTTDTQYF. For the CDR3, the DNA is TGTGCCAGCAGCTTAGTGCGCGGGACCACAGATACGCAGTATTTT.